A single sample is the source of the 10 T cell receptor beta chains below, sequenced in a study of T cells after yellow fever vaccination. TCRdb used MiXCR to reprocess the 5' RACE reads, holding one entry per CDR3 protein. The table has just under 600,000 distinct CDR3 sequences, less than 15% seen once. Specimen: PBMCs, collected on the day of the yellow fever booster vaccination. These TCRs come from a man aged 25-40 years who received the YFV17D yellow fever vaccine.

V is TRBV7-9 and J is TRBJ1-1, with D uncertain. V was shortened by 3 bases and J by 8 bases, with 10 bases between the two germline ends. Germline V CDR1 and CDR2: SEHNR, FQNEAQ (reference sequence). This CDR3 spans 12 amino acids. The CDR3 sequence: CASSLVTREAFF. CDR3 in DNA: TGTGCCAGCAGCTTGGTAACGAGAGAAGCTTTCTTT.

This clonotype was observed a handful of times. The V call is TRBV18, the J call TRBJ1-5, with TRBD1 matching over 7 bases. The germline CDR1 and CDR2 sequences are KGHSH and LQKENI. V was pared by 2 bases and J by 3 bases, with 7 bases of the junction left unmatched. This CDR3 contains 16 residues. In DNA form, the CDR3 reads TGTGCCAGCTCACCAGAGACAGGGTTTGTCAATCAGCCCCAGCATTTT. Residues: CASSPETGFVNQPQHF.

This sequence joins TRBV6-7 and TRBJ2-1; D gene uncertain. TRBV6-7 is an ORF, and what it does is uncertain. This CDR3 region has 16 residues. The germline V and J ends were trimmed by 0 bases and 3 bases, with 12 bases remaining between them. CDR3 residues: CASSYSQDGDYNEQFF. CDR3 nucleotides: TGTGCCAGCAGTTACTCCCAGGACGGAGACTACAATGAGCAGTTCTTC.

The gene calls are TRBV12-3 or TRBV12-4 and TRBJ1-1; perhaps TRBD1 as D (5 bases). This CDR3 has 13 residues. Trimming left V 5 bases short and J 4 bases short, with 11 bases between. CDR3 DNA sequence: TGTGCCAGCAGTCCGTACGGGGGCACTGAAGCTTTCTTT. This sequence encodes CASSPYGGTEAFF.

This clonotype was seen only a few times. The chain is built from TRBV7-2 and TRBJ2-5; TRBD1 might be the D (6 bases). Germline values: CDR1 SGHTA, CDR2 FQGNSA. The CDR3 runs 13 residues. Between the trimmed V and J ends, which lost 3 bases and 4 bases, there was a span of 9 bases. The CDR3 here is CASSFGQRETQYF. CDR3 coding DNA: TGTGCCAGCAGCTTCGGACAGAGAGAGACCCAGTACTTC.

The rearrangement uses TRBV7-2 and TRBJ2-1; D possibly corresponds to TRBD2 (5 bases). The CDR3 consists of 14 residues. The germline CDR1 and CDR2 sequences are SGHTA and FQGNSA. Trimming removed 7 bases from V and 8 bases from J, with 18 bases in between. The CDR3 spells CASTPSRGPHEQFF. CDR3 sequence (DNA): TGTGCCAGCACCCCTTCACGAGGGCCCCATGAGCAGTTCTTC.

A note on this clonotype: At one end the junction does not follow the germline gene, possibly because of a read error. The rearrangement links TRBV7-7 to TRBJ2-1; 9 nucleotides agree with TRBD1. Germline V gene lookup returns CDR1 SSHAT and CDR2 FNYEAQ (reference sequence). The CDR3 sequence is 16 residues long. CDR3 loop: CASSWRQGGSYNEQFF. The DNA of the CDR3 is TGTGCTAGCAGCTGGAGACAGGGGGGCTCCTACAATGAGCAGTTCTTC.

The CDR3 here is CASSSTVDFSYEQYF. CDR3 DNA sequence: TGTGCCAGCAGTTCCACAGTAGACTTCTCCTACGAGCAGTACTTC. The chain joins TRBV6-5 to TRBJ2-7; D is ambiguous. The length of the CDR3 is 15 residues. The ends were cut back, 4 bases at V and 0 bases at J, with 13 bases in the middle. From germline, CDR1 is MNHEY and CDR2 SVGAGI.

There are a few counts of this clonotype. V is TRBV4-3 and J is TRBJ2-2, with D perhaps matching TRBD1 (6 bases). This CDR3 is built from 16 residues. Germline values: CDR1 LGHNA, CDR2 YSLEER. Trimming took off 1 base at V and 6 bases at J, with 15 bases between the two ends. The CDR3 spells CASSQGRTRGSGELFF. In DNA form, the CDR3 reads TGCGCCAGCAGCCAAGGAAGAACTAGGGGGTCCGGGGAGCTGTTTTTT.

This clonotype has only one observation. The chain employs TRBV7-6 and TRBJ2-7, with D unresolved. V was shortened by 5 bases and J by 7 bases, with 12 bases between the two germline ends. Germline V gives CDR1 SGHVS, CDR2 FNYEAQ. The CDR3 consists of 12 residues. The CDR3 reads CASSHRDGEQYF. The CDR3 bases are TGTGCCAGCAGCCACAGAGATGGGGAGCAGTACTTC.